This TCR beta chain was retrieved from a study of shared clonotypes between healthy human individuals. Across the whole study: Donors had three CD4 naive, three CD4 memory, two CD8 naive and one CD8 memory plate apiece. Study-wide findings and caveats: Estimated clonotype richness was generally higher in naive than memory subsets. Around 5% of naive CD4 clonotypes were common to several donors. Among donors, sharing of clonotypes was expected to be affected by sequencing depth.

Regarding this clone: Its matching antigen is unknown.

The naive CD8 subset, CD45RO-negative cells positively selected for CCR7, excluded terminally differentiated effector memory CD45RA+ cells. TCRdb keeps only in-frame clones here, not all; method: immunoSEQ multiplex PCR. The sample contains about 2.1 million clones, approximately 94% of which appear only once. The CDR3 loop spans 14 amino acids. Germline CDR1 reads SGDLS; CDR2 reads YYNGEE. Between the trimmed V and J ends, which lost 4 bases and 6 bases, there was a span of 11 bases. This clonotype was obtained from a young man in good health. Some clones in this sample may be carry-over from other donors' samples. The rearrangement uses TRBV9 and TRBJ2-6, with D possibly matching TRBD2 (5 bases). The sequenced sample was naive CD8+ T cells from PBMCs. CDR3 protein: CASSPDGVANVLTF. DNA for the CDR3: TGTGCCAGCAGCCCCGACGGGGTGGCCAACGTCCTGACTTTC.